This T cell receptor (beta chain) was profiled in a study of early T cells in non-severe SARS-CoV-2 infection. About the study: The study sequenced bulk RNA from unsorted whole blood, with chains unpaired. Points from the study as a whole: Matching against VDJdb likely underestimated virus-specific expansions, favoring anti-spike CD8.

This clonotype has a count of ten or more. The antigen remains unidentified. With 4 bases removed from V and 3 bases from J, the gap between germline ends came to 12 bases. This CDR3 comprises 14 residues. CDR1 SQVTM and CDR2 ANQGSEA come from the germline V gene. Molecules of cDNA were individually given unique molecular identifiers that were attached to them. MiXCR, applied by TCRdb to the 5' RACE reads, yields one record per CDR3 protein. The repertoire consists of about 56,000 distinct CDR3 sequences, with 10% to 15% occurring once and the leading ten covering roughly 3.1%. This clonotype originated in an adult who was a healthcare worker with PCR-confirmed SARS-CoV-2 infection or an uninfected control (not recorded which). The chain joins TRBV29-1 to TRBJ2-2; perhaps D is TRBD1 or TRBD2 (5 bases each). The sample taken for sequencing was whole blood. The CDR3 DNA sequence: TGCAGCGTTGGTGGGGGAGTCGACACCGGGGAGCTGTTTTTT. It encodes CSVGGGVDTGELFF.